This note documents a single T cell receptor beta chain sequence. The CDR3 consists of 14 residues. Germline V gene data show CDR1 as SGHNT and CDR2 as YYREEE (reference sequence). V was shortened by 4 bases and J by 0 bases, with 10 bases between the two germline ends. These data are taken from a study of STAT5B mutations in CD4+ large granular lymphocyte leukemia. Libraries were prepared by immunoSEQ multiplex PCR; TCRdb keeps only in-frame clonotypes and omits some of them. Of 30,000 or so clones detected, approximately 79% appear once; the ten largest clones hold about 2%. The V and J genes are TRBV5-4 and TRBJ1-1; maybe TRBD1 (5 bases). The receptor was derived from a human donor in good health. Sequencing used CD4+ T cells from blood buffy coats. The DNA of the CDR3 is TGTGCCAGCAGCCGGGGGAAGATGAACACTGAAGCTTTCTTT. As protein: CASSRGKMNTEAFF. Using reference TRBV5-4 and TRBJ1-1 for the parts outside the CDR3, the full variable domain is ETGVTQSPTHLIKTRGQQVTLRCSSQSGHNTVSWYQQALGQGPQFIFQYYREEENGRGNFPPRFSGLQFPNYSSELNVNALELDDSALYLCASSRGKMNTEAFFGQGTRLTVV.